This T cell receptor (beta chain) is from a study of T cells in women clearing cervical HPV infection. Study results and caveats: Repertoire richness, not evenness, was significantly elevated in CIN3+ cases versus controls. Timing of associations relative to infection is unclear; T-cell subsets were not isolated.

As for this clone: Antigen: not known. Coverage ceases 3 residues before the CDR3 finishes, and the germline J gene fills in the end.

Here immunoSEQ multiplex PCR was the method, and the copy in TCRdb shows in-frame clones only, minus some. The sample's table shows about 17,000 clones. Trimming pared 4 bases from V and 1 base from J, leaving 13 bases between. Germline V lookup: CDR1 SNHLY, CDR2 FYNNEI. The CDR3 extends over 15 amino acids. The gene calls are TRBV2 and TRBJ2-5; possibly TRBD1 for D (6 bases). This clonotype was obtained from a woman between 18 and 70 years old with a cervical HPV16 infection that either progressed to CIN3+ or cleared (not recorded which). Sample: blood buffy coat. This CDR3 is CASSGQGQPQETQYF. The part of the CDR3 DNA that was read is TGTGCCAGCAGTGGTCAAGGACAGCCCCAAGAGACC.